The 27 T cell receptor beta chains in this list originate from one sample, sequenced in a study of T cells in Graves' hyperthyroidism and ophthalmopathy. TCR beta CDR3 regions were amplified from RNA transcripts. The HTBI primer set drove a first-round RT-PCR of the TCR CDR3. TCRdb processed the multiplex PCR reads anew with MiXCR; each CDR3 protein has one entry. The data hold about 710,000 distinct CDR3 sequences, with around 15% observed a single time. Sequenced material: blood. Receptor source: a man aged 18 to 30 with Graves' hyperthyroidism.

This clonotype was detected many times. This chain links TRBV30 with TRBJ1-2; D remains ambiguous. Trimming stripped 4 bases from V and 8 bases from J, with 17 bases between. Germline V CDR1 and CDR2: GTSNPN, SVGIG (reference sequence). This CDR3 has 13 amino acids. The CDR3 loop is CAWISDGSRGYTF. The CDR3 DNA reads TGTGCCTGGATCTCGGACGGTTCTCGCGGCTACACCTTC.

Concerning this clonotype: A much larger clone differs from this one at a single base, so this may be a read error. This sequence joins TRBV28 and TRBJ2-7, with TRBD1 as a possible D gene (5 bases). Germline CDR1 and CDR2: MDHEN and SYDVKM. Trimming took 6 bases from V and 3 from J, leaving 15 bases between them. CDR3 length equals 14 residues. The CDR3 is CASRQGRAYYEQYF. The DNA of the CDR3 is TGTGCCAGCAGACAAGGCAGGGCGTACTACGAGCAGTACTTC.

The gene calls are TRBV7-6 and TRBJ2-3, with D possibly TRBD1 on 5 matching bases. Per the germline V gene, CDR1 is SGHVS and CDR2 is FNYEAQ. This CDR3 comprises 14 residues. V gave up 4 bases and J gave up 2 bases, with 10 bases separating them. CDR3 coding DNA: TGTGCCAGCAGCTCGAGACAGATCACAGATACGCAGTATTTT. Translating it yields CASSSRQITDTQYF.

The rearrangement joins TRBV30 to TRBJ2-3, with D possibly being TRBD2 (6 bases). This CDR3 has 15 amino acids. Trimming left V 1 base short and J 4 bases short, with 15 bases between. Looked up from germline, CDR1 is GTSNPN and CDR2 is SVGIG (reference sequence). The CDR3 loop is CAWSGDGGPSDTQYF. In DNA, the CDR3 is TGTGCCTGGAGTGGGGATGGAGGGCCGTCAGATACGCAGTATTTT.

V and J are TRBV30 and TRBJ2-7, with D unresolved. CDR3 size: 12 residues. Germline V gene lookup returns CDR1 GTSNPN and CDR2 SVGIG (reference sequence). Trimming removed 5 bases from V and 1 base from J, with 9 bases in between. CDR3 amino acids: CAWVSVSYEQYF. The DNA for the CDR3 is TGTGCCTGGGTTTCAGTGTCCTACGAGCAGTACTTC.

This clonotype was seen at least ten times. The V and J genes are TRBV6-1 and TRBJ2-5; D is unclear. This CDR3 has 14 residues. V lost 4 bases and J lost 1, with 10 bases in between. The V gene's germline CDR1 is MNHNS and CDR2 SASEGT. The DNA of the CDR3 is TGTGCCAGCAGTGTAGGCGCTTTCCAAGAGACCCAGTACTTC. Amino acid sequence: CASSVGAFQETQYF.

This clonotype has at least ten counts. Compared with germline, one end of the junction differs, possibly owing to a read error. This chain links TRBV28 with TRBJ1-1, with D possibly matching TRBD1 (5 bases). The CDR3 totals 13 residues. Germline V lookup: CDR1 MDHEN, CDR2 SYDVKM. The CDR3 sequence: CASTLDGGTEAFF. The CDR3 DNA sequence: TGTGCCAGCACTTTAGACGGGGGCACTGAAGCTTTCTTT. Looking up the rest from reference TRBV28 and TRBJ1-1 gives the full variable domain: DVKVTQSSRYLVKRTGEKVFLECVQDMDHENMFWYRQDPGLGLRLIYFSYDVKMKEKGDIPEGYSVSREKKERFSLILESASTNQTSMYLCASTLDGGTEAFFGQGTRLTVV.

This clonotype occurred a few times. Written as DNA, the CDR3 is TGTGCCAGTAGTATCGGGGTGACCGGGACAGGGGTCAATCAGCCCCAGCATTTT. This gives the protein CASSIGVTGTGVNQPQHF. J is TRBJ1-5 and V is TRBV19; 10 bases map to TRBD1. V was pared by 3 bases and J by 3 bases, with 11 bases of the junction left unmatched. CDR1 is LNHDA, CDR2 SQIVND, per germline (reference sequence). The CDR3 totals 18 residues.

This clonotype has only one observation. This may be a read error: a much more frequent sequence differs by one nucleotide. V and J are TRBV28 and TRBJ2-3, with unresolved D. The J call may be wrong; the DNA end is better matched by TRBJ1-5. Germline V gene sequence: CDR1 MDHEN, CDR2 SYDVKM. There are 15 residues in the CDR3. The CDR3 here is CASSFKRIITDTQHF. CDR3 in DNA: TGTGCCAGCAGTTTTAAGCGGATAATCACAGATACGCAGCATTTT.

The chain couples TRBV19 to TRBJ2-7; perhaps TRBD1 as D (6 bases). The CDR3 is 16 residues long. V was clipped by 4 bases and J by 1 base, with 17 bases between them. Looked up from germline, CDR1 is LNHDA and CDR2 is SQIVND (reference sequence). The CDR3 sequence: CASSKAAGQKSYEQYF. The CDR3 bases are TGTGCCAGTAGTAAGGCCGCCGGACAGAAATCCTACGAGCAGTACTTC.

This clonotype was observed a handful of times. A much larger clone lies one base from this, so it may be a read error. The CDR3 nucleotides read TGTGCCAGCTTGAGCTCCTACAATGAGCAGTTCTTC. Protein product: CASLSSYNEQFF. The chain links TRBV6-2 or TRBV6-3 to TRBJ2-1, with no clear D. Deletions cut 8 bases from V and 0 bases from J, with 5 bases between. CDR1 MNHEY and CDR2 SVGEGT come from the germline V gene. The CDR3 sequence is 12 residues long.

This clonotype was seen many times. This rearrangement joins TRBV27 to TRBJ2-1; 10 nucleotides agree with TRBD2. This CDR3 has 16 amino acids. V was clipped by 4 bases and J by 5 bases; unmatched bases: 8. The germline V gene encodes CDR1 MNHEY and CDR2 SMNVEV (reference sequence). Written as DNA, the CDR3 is TGTGCCAGCAGTTGGGTAAGCGGGAGGGTCCACAATGAGCAGTTCTTC. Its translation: CASSWVSGRVHNEQFF.

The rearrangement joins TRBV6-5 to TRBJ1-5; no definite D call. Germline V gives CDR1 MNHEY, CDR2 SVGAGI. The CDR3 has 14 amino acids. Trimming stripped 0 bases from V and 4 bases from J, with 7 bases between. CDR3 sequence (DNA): TGTGCCAGCAGTTACTCGGCAGAAAATCAGCCCCAGCATTTT. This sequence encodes CASSYSAENQPQHF.

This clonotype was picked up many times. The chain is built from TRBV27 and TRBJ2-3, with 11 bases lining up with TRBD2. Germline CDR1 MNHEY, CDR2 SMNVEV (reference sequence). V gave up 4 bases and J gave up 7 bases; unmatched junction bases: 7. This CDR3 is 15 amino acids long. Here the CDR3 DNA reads TGTGCCAGCAGTTCCGGCACTAGCGGGAGAAATACGCAGTATTTT. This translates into CASSSGTSGRNTQYF.

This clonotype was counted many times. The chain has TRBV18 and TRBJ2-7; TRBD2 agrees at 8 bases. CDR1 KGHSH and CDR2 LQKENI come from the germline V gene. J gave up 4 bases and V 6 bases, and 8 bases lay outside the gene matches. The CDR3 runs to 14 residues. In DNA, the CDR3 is TGTGCCAGCTCGGCCAGCGGGAGTCAATACGAGCAGTACTTC. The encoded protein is CASSASGSQYEQYF.

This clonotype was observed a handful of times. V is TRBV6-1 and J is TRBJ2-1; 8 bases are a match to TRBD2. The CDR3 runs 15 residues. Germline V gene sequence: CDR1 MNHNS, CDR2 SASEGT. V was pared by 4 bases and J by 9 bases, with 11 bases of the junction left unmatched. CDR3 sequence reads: CASSAVGLVISEQFF. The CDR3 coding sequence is TGTGCCAGCAGTGCCGTGGGACTAGTTATCAGTGAGCAGTTCTTC.

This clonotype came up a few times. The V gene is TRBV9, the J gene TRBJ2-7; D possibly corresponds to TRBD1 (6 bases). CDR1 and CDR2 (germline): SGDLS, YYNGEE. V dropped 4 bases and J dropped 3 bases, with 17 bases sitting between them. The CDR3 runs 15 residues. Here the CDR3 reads CASSPHWGPGYEQYF. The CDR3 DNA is TGTGCCAGCAGCCCCCATTGGGGGCCCGGCTACGAGCAGTACTTC. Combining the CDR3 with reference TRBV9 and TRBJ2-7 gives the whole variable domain DSGVTQTPKHLITATGQRVTLRCSPRSGDLSVYWYQQSLDQGLQFLIQYYNGEERAKGNILERFSAQQFPDLHSELNLSSLELGDSALYFCASSPHWGPGYEQYFGPGTRLTVT.

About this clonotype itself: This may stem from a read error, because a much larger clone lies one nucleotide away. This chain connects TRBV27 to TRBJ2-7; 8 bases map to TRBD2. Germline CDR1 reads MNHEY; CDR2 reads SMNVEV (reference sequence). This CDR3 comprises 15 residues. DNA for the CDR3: TGTGCCAGCAGTGGTGTAACGGGGGGGTACTACGATCAGTACTTC. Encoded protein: CASSGVTGGYYDQYF.

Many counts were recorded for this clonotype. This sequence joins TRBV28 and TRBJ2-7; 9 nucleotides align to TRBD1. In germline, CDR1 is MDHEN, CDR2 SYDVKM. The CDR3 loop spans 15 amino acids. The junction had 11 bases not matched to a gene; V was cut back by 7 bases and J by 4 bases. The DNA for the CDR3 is TGTGCCAGCATCGAATCCGGGACAGGGTATTACGAGCAGTACTTC. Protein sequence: CASIESGTGYYEQYF.

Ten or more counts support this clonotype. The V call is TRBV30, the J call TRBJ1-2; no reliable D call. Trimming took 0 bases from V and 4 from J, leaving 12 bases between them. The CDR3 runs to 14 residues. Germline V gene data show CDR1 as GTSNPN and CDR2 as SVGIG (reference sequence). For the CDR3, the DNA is TGTGCCTGGAGTGTATTTGAGGGAATCTATGGCTACACCTTC. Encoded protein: CAWSVFEGIYGYTF. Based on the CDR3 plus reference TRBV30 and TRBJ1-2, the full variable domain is SQTIHQWPATLVQPVGSPLSLECTVEGTSNPNLYWYRQAAGRGLQLLFYSVGIGQISSEVPQNLSASRPQDRQFILSSKKLLLSDSGFYLCAWSVFEGIYGYTFGSGTRLTVV.

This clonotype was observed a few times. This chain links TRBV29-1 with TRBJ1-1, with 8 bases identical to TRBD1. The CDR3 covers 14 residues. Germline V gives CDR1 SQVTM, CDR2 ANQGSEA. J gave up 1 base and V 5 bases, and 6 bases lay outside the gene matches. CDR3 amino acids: CSVRQGASNTEAFF. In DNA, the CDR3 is TGCAGCGTTAGGCAGGGGGCTTCGAACACTGAAGCTTTCTTT.

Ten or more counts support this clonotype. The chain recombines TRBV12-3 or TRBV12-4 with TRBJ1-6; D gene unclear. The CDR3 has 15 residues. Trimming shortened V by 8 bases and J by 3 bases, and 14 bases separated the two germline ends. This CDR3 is CASRISRGYNSPLHF. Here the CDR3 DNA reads TGTGCCAGCCGAATCTCCCGGGGCTATAATTCACCCCTCCACTTT.

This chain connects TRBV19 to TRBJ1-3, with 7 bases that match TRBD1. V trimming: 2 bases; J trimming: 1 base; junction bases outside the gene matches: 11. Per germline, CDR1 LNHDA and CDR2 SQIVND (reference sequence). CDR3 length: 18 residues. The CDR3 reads CASSIPGQPFPSGNTIYF. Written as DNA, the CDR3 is TGTGCCAGTAGTATACCGGGACAGCCCTTCCCTTCTGGAAACACCATATATTTT.

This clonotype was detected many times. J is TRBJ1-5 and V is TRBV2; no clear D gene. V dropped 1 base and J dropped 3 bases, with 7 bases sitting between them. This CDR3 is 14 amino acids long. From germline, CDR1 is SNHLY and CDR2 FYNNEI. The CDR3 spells CASSEGRSNQPQHF. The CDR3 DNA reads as TGTGCCAGCAGTGAAGGGAGATCCAATCAGCCCCAGCATTTT.

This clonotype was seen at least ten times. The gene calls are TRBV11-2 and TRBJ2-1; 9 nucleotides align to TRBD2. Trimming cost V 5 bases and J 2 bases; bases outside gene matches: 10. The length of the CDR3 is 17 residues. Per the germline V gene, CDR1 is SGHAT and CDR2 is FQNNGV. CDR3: CASSPEASSGTYNEQFF. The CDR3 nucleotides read TGTGCCAGCAGCCCCGAGGCGTCTAGCGGGACCTACAATGAGCAGTTCTTC. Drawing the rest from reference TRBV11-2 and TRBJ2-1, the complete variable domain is EAGVAQSPRYKIIEKRQSVAFWCNPISGHATLYWYQQILGQGPKLLIQFQNNGVVDDSQLPKDRFSAERLKGVDSTLKIQPAKLEDSAVYLCASSPEASSGTYNEQFFGPGTRLTVL.

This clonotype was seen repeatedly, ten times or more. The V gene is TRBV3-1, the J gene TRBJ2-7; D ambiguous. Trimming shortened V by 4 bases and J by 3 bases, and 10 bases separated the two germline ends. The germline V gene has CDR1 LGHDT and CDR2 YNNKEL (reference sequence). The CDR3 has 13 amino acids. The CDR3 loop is CASSPSSLYEQYF. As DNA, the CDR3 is TGTGCCAGCAGCCCGTCATCCCTCTACGAGCAGTACTTC.

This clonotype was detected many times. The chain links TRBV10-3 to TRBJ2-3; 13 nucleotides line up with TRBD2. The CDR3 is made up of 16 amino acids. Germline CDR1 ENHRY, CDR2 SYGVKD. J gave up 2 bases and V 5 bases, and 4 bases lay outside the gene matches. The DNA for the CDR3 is TGTGCCATCAGTCCTGGGACTAGCGGGACCACAGATACGCAGTATTTT. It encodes CAISPGTSGTTDTQYF.